This T cell receptor (beta chain) was recorded in a study of long-term antiretroviral therapy in people with HIV. Study results and caveats: Collection of the blood, which took place between about 2003 and 2018, possibly occurred under older ART regimens. Every time point showed a repertoire led by clones expanded before ART. Among HIV repertoires, CDR3 length ranges were narrower than those of controls.

As to this clone: Antigen specificity is unknown.

An immunoSEQ assay, version v3.0, was performed at survey level. Clones were read by immunoSEQ multiplex PCR, and TCRdb kept only the in-frame ones, dropping some. The repertoire includes fewer than 20,000 clones, around 87% of them detected once, and about 9.1% sits in the top ten. Sample: unsorted PBMCs, taken 4.2 years after starting antiretroviral therapy. The receptor comes from a man aged 50-59 years with HIV.

In DNA, the CDR3 is TGCGCCAGCAGCCCCTCGGCAGGGGCGCGGAATGAGCAGTTCTTC. This codes for CASSPSAGARNEQFF. This sequence joins TRBV5-1 and TRBJ2-1; perhaps TRBD1 as D (6 bases). This CDR3 comprises 15 residues. Looked up from germline, CDR1 is SGHRS and CDR2 is YFSETQ. With 4 bases removed from V and 7 bases from J, the gap between germline ends came to 18 bases.